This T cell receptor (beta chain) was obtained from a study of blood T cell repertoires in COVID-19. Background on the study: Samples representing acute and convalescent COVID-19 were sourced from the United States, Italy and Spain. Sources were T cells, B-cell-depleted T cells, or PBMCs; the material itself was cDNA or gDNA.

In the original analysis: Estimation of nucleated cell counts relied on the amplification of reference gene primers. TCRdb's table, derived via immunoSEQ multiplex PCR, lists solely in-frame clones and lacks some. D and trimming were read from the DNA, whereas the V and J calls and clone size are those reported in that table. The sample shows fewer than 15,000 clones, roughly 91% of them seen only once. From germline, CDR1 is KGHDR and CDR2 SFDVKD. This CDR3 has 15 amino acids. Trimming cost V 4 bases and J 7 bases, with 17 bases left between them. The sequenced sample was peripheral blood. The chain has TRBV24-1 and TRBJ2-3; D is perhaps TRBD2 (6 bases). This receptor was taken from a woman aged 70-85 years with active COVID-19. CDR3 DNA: TGTGCCACCAGTGAAGGAACGGGAGTAAGGAATACGCAGTATTTT. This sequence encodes CATSEGTGVRNTQYF.